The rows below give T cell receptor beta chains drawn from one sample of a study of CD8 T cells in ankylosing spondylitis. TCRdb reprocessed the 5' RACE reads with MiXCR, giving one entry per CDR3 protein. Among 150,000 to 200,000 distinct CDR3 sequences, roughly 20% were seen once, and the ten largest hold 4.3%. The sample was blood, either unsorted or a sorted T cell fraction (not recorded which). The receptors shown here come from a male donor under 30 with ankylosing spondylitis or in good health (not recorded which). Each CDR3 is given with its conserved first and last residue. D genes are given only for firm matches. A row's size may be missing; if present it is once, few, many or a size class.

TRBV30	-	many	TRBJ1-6	CAWSPGAPVQNSPLHF	TGTGCCTGGAGCCCCGGGGCGCCTGTCCAAAATTCACCCCTCCACTTT
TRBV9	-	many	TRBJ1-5	CASSVVGSGGEGNQPQHF	TGTGCCAGCAGCGTAGTTGGTTCGGGGGGAGAAGGCAATCAGCCCCAGCATTTT
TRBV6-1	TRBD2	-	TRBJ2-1	CASRESSGRYNEQFF	TGTGCCAGCAGGGAGAGTAGCGGGAGATACAATGAGCAGTTCTTC
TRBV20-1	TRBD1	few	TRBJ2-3	CSADLGTGVDTQYF	TGCAGTGCCGACCTCGGGACAGGGGTAGATACGCAGTATTTT
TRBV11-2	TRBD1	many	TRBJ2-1	CASSWGQGDYNEQFF	TGTGCCAGCAGCTGGGGACAGGGAGACTACAATGAGCAGTTCTTC
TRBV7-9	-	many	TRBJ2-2	CASSLEGGNTGELFF	TGTGCCAGCAGCTTAGAAGGGGGAAACACCGGGGAGCTGTTTTTT
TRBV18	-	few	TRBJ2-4	CASSPPFWEDIQYF	TGTGCCAGCTCACCACCCTTCTGGGAGGACATTCAGTACTTC
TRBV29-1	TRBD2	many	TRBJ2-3	CSVERYSGRSRNTDTQYF	TGCAGCGTTGAAAGATATAGCGGGAGGTCTCGAAACACAGATACGCAGTATTTT
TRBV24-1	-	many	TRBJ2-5	CATSEPTGFQETQYF	TGTGCCACCAGTGAACCTACAGGGTTCCAAGAGACCCAGTACTTC
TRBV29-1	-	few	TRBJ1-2	CSVVDNPGYTF	TGCAGCGTCGTAGATAATCCGGGCTACACCTTC
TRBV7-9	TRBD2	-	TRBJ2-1	CASWPSGIGEQFF	TGTGCCAGCTGGCCTAGCGGGATTGGGGAGCAGTTCTTC
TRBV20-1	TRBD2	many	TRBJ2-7	CSVGGGRGTYEQYF	TGCAGCGTCGGGGGGGGACGAGGCACCTACGAGCAGTACTTC
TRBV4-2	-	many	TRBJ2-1	CASSQRGADNEQFF	TGTGCCAGCAGCCAGAGGGGGGCTGACAATGAGCAGTTCTTC
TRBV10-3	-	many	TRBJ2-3	CAITEKTGGTDTQYF	TGTGCCATCACCGAGAAGACCGGTGGGACAGATACGCAGTATTTT
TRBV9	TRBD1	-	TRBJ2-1	CASSAQLGTGVKLEQFF	TGTGCCAGCAGCGCCCAACTGGGGACAGGGGTCAAGCTCGAGCAGTTCTTC
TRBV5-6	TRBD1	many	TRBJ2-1	CASSLFWTGGINEQFF	TGTGCCAGCAGCTTATTTTGGACAGGGGGTATCAATGAGCAGTTCTTC
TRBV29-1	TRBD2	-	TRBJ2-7	CSVEDLGLAGGYEQYF	TGCAGCGTTGAAGATCTTGGACTAGCGGGAGGTTACGAGCAGTACTTC
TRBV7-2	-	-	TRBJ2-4	CASSPAAGQGKNIQYF	TGTGCCAGCAGCCCGGCGGCGGGGCAGGGCAAAAACATTCAGTACTTC
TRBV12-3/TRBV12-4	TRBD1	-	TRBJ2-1	CASSQGTGESHNEQFF	TGTGCCAGCAGTCAAGGGACAGGGGAGAGCCACAATGAGCAGTTCTTC
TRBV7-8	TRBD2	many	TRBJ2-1	CASSSPTSGSSYNEQFF	TGTGCCAGCAGCTCGCCGACTAGCGGGAGTTCCTACAATGAGCAGTTCTTC
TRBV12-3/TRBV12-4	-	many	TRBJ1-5	CASSLSGGLQPQHF	TGTGCCAGCAGTTTAAGCGGGGGCCTACAGCCCCAGCATTTT
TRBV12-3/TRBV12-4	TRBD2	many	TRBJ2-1	CASSLRLAGVLQFF	TGTGCCAGCAGTTTGAGGCTAGCGGGAGTGTTACAGTTCTTC
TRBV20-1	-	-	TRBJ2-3	CSARGGKTEGTDTQYF	TGCAGTGCTAGAGGGGGGAAAACGGAGGGGACAGATACGCAGTATTTT
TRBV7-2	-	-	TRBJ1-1	CASSLERWRTEAFF	TGTGCCAGCAGCTTAGAGAGGTGGCGCACTGAAGCTTTCTTT
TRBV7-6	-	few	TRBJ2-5	CASTTVGGETQYF	TGTGCCAGCACCACCGTCGGCGGAGAGACCCAGTACTTC
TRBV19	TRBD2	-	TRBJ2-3	CASSMLASGKDTQYF	TGTGCCAGTAGTATGTTGGCTAGCGGCAAGGATACGCAGTATTTT
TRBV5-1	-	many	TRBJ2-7	CASKRDGSYEQYF	TGCGCCAGCAAACGGGACGGCTCCTACGAGCAGTACTTC
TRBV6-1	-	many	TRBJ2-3	CASISSTDTQYF	TGTGCCAGTATCAGTAGCACTGATACGCAGTATTTT
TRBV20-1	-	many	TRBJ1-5	CSARDNNQPQHF	TGCAGTGCTAGGGACAACAATCAGCCCCAGCATTTT
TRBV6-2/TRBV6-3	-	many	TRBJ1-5	CTSSDSNSNQPQHF	TGTACCAGCAGCGACAGCAATAGCAATCAGCCCCAGCATTTT
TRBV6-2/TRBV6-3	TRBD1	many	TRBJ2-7	CASRQTGTGGHEQYF	TGTGCCAGCAGGCAAACCGGGACAGGGGGTCACGAGCAGTACTTC
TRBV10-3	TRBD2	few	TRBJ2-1	CAISEGLAGASSYNEQFF	TGTGCCATCAGTGAAGGGCTAGCGGGGGCCAGCTCCTACAATGAGCAGTTCTTC
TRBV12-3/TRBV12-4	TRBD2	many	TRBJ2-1	CASSQDSGRAFNEQFF	TGTGCCAGCAGTCAAGACAGCGGGAGGGCCTTTAATGAGCAGTTCTTC
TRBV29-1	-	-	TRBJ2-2	CSARTANTGELFF	TGCAGCGCCCGGACTGCGAACACCGGGGAGCTGTTTTTT
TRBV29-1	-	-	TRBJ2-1	CSVGRLPYNEQFF	TGCAGCGTTGGGCGACTACCGTACAATGAGCAGTTCTTC
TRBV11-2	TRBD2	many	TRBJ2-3	CASCPAGADTQYF	TGTGCCAGCTGTCCGGCGGGGGCAGATACGCAGTATTTT
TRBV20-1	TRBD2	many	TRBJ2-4	CSATSGGRGNIQYF	TGCAGTGCTACTAGCGGAGGGCGTGGAAACATTCAGTACTTC
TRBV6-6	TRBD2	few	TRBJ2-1	CASSYTVAGKDYNEQFF	TGTGCCAGCAGTTACACAGTAGCGGGGAAGGACTACAATGAGCAGTTCTTC
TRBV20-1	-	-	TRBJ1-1	CGVGSNTEAFF	TGTGGTGTCGGGAGCAACACTGAAGCTTTCTTT
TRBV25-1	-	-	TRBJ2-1	CASSEFGGVYNEQFF	TGTGCCAGCAGTGAATTCGGGGGTGTCTACAATGAGCAGTTCTTC
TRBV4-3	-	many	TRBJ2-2	CASSQGFALRGELFF	TGCGCCAGCAGCCAAGGTTTCGCGTTACGGGGGGAGCTGTTTTTT
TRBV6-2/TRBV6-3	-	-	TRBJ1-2	CASSYRTHRGLHGYTF	TGTGCCAGCAGTTACCGCACCCATAGGGGTCTCCATGGCTACACCTTC
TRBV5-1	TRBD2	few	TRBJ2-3	CASRLAGVYSADTQYF	TGCGCCAGCAGACTAGCGGGAGTTTATTCGGCAGATACGCAGTATTTT
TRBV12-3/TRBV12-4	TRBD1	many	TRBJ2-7	CASSPGTDAYEQYF	TGTGCCAGCAGTCCCGGGACAGACGCCTACGAGCAGTACTTC
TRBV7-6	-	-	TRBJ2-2	CASSLDGGLTGELFF	TGTGCCAGCAGCTTAGATGGGGGATTGACCGGGGAGCTGTTTTTT
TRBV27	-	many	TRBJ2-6	CASSWSGANVLTF	TGTGCCAGCAGTTGGTCCGGGGCCAACGTCCTGACTTTC
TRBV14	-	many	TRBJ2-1	CASSQLGENEQFF	TGTGCCAGCAGCCAGTTGGGGGAGAATGAGCAGTTCTTC
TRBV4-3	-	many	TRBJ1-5	CASSQGTNSNQPQHF	TGCGCCAGCAGCCAAGGCACAAATAGCAATCAGCCCCAGCATTTT
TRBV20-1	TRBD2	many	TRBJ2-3	CSARDYRLAGKPSTDTQYF	TGCAGTGCTAGAGATTATCGACTAGCGGGAAAACCAAGCACAGATACGCAGTATTTT
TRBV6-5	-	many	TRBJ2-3	CASSESGSRRGDTQYF	TGTGCCAGCAGTGAGAGCGGGTCGCGCAGGGGAGATACGCAGTATTTT
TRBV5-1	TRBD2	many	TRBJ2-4	CASSLGTSENIQYF	TGCGCCAGCAGCTTAGGAACTAGCGAAAACATTCAGTACTTC
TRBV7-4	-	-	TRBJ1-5	CASSLWAGYQPQHF	TGTGCCAGCAGCTTATGGGCAGGGTATCAGCCCCAGCATTTT
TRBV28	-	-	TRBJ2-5	CASSRGPAGETQYF	TGTGCCAGCAGCCGTGGACCTGCAGGCGAGACCCAGTACTTC
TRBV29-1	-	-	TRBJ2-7	CSVASGNYEQYF	TGCAGCGTTGCGTCCGGAAACTACGAGCAGTACTTC
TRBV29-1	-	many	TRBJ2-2	CSVVGVGGAGELFF	TGCAGCGTTGTCGGTGTGGGTGGTGCCGGGGAGCTGTTTTTT
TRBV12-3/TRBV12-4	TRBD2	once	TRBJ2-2	CASSHGLAGGHGELFF	TGTGCCAGCAGTCACGGACTAGCGGGAGGTCACGGGGAGCTGTTTTTT
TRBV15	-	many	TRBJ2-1	CATSRSGSGVYNEQFF	TGTGCCACCAGCAGATCTGGGTCAGGGGTGTACAATGAGCAGTTCTTC
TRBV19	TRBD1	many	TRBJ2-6	CASSLFAGQGSGANVLTF	TGTGCCAGTAGCCTTTTCGCGGGACAGGGGTCTGGGGCCAACGTCCTGACTTTC
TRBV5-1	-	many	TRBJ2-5	CASSLDSETQYF	TGCGCCAGCAGCTTGGACAGTGAGACCCAGTACTTC
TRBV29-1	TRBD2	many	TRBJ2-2	CSARGLAGVTGELFF	TGCAGCGCACGTGGACTAGCGGGAGTAACCGGGGAGCTGTTTTTT